This T cell receptor (beta chain) is drawn from a study of blood T cell repertoires in COVID-19. Study in general: Some COVID-19 samples were acute and others convalescent; all came from the United States, Italy and Spain.

Study processing details: The assay estimated nucleated cells by amplifying reference gene primers. This table comes from immunoSEQ multiplex PCR, and its TCRdb copy is limited to in-frame clones, with some not included. The D gene and trimming were derived from the DNA, and the V and J assignments and clone size from that table. The sample includes over 150,000 clones, 85% to 90% of them seen just once. This CDR3 comprises 14 residues. V was shortened by 1 base and J by 4 bases, with 8 bases between the two germline ends. Germline assignment: CDR1 LNHDA and CDR2 SQIVND (reference sequence). Sequencing was done on a sample of peripheral blood. This chain links TRBV19 with TRBJ2-1; possible D gene TRBD1, 5 bases. The sequence was obtained from a man aged 65 to 79 with active or convalescent COVID-19. CDR3 nucleotides: TGTGCCAGTAGTATAGCCCAGGGATACAATGAGCAGTTCTTC. It codes for CASSIAQGYNEQFF.